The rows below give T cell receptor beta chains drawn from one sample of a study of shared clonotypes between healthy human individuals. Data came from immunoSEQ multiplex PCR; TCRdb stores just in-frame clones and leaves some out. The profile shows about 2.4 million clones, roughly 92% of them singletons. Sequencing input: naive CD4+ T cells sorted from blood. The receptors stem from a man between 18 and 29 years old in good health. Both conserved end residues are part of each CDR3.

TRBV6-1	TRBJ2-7	CASSERRSSYSEEQYF
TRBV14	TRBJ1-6	CASSQVTGGQSPLHF
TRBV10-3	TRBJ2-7	CAISEPTEGRSSYEQYF
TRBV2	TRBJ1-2	CASSEVGTGGRMGYTF
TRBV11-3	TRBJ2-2	CASSLVGDTGELFF
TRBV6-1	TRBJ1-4	CASSEIVAFANEKLFF
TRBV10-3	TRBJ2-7	CAISESPGLQGSYEQYF
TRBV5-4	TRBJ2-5	CASSPGGGKQETQYF
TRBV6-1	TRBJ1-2	CASSEMGQFVYGYTF
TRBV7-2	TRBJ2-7	CTSGDGNRGGYEQYF
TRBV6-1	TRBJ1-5	CASSAGQPSNQPQHF
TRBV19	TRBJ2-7	CASSIVLAGEQYF
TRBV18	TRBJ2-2	CASSPLYAAGPGELFF
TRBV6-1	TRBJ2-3	CASLRLTSQRDTQYF
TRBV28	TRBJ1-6	CASSLGTGYSPLHF
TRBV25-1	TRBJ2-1	CASSLDRGLRNEQFF